This T cell receptor (beta chain) was profiled in a study of T-cell memory formation after mild COVID-19. About the research overall: There were largely donor-specific TCR clusters. Study observations and caveats: Unconfirmed was the SARS-CoV-2 specificity of second-wave clones that peaked on day 37.

The TCR alpha and TCR beta cDNA libraries, bearing sample barcodes and UMIs, were generated by 5'RACE using constant-segment primers. Using its own MiXCR run on the 5' RACE reads, TCRdb lists one record per CDR3 protein. The sample lists some 120,000 distinct CDR3 sequences, roughly 15% occurring once. Germline trimming cut 3 bases from V and 4 bases from J; bases unmatched to any gene: 7. Germline V CDR1 and CDR2: KGHSH, LQKENI. CDR3 length equals 15 residues. Comments on this clonotype: The antigen remains unidentified.

Sequencing used PBMCs or a T cell subset sorted from them (not recorded which). This clonotype was sampled from an adult woman who had mild COVID-19 (a few samples of this study predate the infection). Cell type and time point are not known. This chain uses TRBV18 with TRBJ2-7; TRBD1 aligns across 9 bases. The CDR3 spells CASSPRLGQGYEQYF. The CDR3 DNA follows: TGTGCCAGCTCACCTCGCTTGGGACAGGGATACGAGCAGTACTTC.